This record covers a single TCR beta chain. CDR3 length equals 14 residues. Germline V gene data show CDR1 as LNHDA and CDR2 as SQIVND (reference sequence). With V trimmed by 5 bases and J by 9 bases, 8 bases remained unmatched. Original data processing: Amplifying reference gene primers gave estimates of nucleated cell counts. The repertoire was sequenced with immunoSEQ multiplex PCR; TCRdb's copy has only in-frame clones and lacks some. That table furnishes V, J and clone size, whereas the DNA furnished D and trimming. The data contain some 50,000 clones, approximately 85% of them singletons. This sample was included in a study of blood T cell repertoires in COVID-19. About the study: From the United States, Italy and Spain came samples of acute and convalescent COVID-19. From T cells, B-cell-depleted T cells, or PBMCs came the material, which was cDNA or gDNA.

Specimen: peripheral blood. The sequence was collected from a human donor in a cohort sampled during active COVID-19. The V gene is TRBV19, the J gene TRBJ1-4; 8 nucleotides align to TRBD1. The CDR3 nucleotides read TGTGCCAGTAGTCCCGGGACAGGACCAAAAAAACTGTTTTTT. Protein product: CASSPGTGPKKLFF.